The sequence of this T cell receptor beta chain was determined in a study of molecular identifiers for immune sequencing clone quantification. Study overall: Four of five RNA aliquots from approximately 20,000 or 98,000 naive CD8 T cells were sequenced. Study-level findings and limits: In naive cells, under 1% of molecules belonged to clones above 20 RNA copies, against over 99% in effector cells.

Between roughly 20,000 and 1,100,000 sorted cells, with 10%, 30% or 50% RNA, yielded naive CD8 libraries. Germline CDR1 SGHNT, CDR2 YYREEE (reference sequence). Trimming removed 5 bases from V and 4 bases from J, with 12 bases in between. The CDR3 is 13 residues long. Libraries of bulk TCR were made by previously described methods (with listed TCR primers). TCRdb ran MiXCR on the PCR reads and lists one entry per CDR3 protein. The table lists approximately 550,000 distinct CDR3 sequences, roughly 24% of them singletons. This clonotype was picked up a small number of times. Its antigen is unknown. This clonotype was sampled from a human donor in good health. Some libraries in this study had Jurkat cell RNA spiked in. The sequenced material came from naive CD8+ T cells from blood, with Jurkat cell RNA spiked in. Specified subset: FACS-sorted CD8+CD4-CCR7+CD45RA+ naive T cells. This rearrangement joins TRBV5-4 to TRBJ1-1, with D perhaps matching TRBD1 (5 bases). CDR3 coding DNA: TGTGCCAGCAGGGACGGGAGGGGCACTGAAGCTTTCTTT. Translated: CASRDGRGTEAFF.